This T cell receptor beta chain was obtained from a study of CD8+CD57+ T cells in acquired aplastic anemia. The use of genomic DNA as template underpinned the TCR beta VDJ and CDR3 profiling. TCRdb itself ran the reads through MiXCR, one entry per CDR3 protein. The sample records tens of thousands of distinct CDR3 sequences, around 70% being singletons. A few counts support this clonotype. Patients chosen for sequencing had shown CD8+CD57+ cell expansion by flow cytometry. The sequencing input was sorted CD4+, CD8+, or CD8+CD57+ T cells (not recorded which) from PBMCs. The TCR was taken from a human donor with aplastic anemia.

DNA of the CDR3: TGTGCCAGCAGTTACATTTTTTTGGATGAGCAGTTCTTC. Its protein is CASSYIFLDEQFF. V and J are TRBV6-5 and TRBJ2-1; D is uncertain. Germline values: CDR1 MNHEY, CDR2 SVGAGI. The V and J ends lost 2 bases and 8 bases respectively, with 10 bases between them. The CDR3 is 13 amino acids.